These 10 T cell receptor beta chains originate from one sample sequenced in a study of cytomegalovirus exposure and HLA in healthy donors. 13 Jbeta primers and 60 Vbeta primers were used for the PCR. The table came from immunoSEQ multiplex PCR; TCRdb's copy has only in-frame clones and leaves some out. Among fewer than 85,000 clones, 80% to 90% were seen once, and the ten largest hold 15% to 20%. Sequenced input: PBMCs. The receptor set was obtained from a man between 70 and 80 years old in good health and CMV-seropositive.

The chain combines TRBV30 with TRBJ2-7; D unclear. CDR3 length equals 14 residues. V gave up 4 bases and J gave up 3 bases, with 16 bases separating them. Germline CDR1 reads GTSNPN; CDR2 reads SVGIG (reference sequence). DNA of the CDR3: TGTGCCTGGACTGGGCGACCCCCGAACTACGAGCAGTACTTC. It codes for CAWTGRPPNYEQYF.

The CDR3 DNA is TGTGCCAGCAGCTTGGTCGGAGCCTTCGGGGAAAAACTGTTTTTT. This codes for CASSLVGAFGEKLFF. The chain uses TRBV5-8 and TRBJ1-4, with D unclear. Trimming removed 0 bases at V and 8 bases at J, with 14 bases between. The CDR3 covers 15 residues. Germline V gene lookup returns CDR1 SGHTS and CDR2 YDEGEE.

This chain uses TRBV5-6 with TRBJ1-2; D not resolved. Germline V gene sequence: CDR1 SGHDT, CDR2 YYEEEE. The CDR3 is made up of 15 amino acids. Deletions cut 0 bases from V and 8 bases from J, with 17 bases between. The CDR3 region is CASSLAGVNPGGYTF. CDR3 sequence (DNA): TGTGCCAGCAGCTTGGCGGGTGTTAATCCGGGGGGCTACACCTTC.

This clone has a single count. CDR3 DNA: TGTGCCAGCAGCACACCAGACAGGGGAGCCTACGAGCAGTACTTC. This sequence encodes CASSTPDRGAYEQYF. The V and J genes are TRBV28 and TRBJ2-7; TRBD1 agrees at 8 bases. The CDR3 covers 15 residues. The germline CDR1 and CDR2 sequences are MDHEN and SYDVKM. V lost 6 bases to trimming and J lost 2 bases; unmatched junction nucleotides: 9.

The gene calls are TRBV14 and TRBJ2-1; TRBD2 might be the D (5 bases). Germline V CDR1 and CDR2: SGHDN, FVKESK. V was clipped by 0 bases and J by 4 bases, with 25 bases between them. CDR3 length equals 20 residues. CDR3 nucleotide sequence: TGTGCCAGCAGCCAAGAGTACCCCGGGATTCAACGCCTATCTTACAATGAGCAGTTCTTC. Protein sequence: CASSQEYPGIQRLSYNEQFF.

This clone was seen only a few times. The chain joins TRBV19 to TRBJ1-2; the D gene is possibly TRBD1 (5 bases). Germline lookup yields CDR1 LNHDA and CDR2 SQIVND (reference sequence). The germline V and J ends were trimmed by 5 bases and 3 bases, with 10 bases remaining between them. The CDR3 is made up of 13 amino acids. DNA of the CDR3: TGTGCCAGTAGTCCCCGGGGGGACTATGGCTACACCTTC. Amino acid sequence: CASSPRGDYGYTF.

The gene calls are TRBV4-3 and TRBJ2-1, with a possible D match to TRBD2 (6 bases). This CDR3 spans 17 amino acids. V shed 3 bases and J shed 6 bases, with 21 bases lying between them. Germline V lookup: CDR1 LGHNA, CDR2 YSLEER. The CDR3 here is CASSHYLDSRGINEQFF. The CDR3 DNA sequence: TGCGCCAGCAGCCATTATTTAGACTCTCGGGGGATCAATGAGCAGTTCTTC.

About this clone itself: The same CDR3 can be traced to other DNA sequences in this sample. The rearrangement links TRBV7-3 to TRBJ2-5, with a tentative D call TRBD1 (6 bases). Between the trimmed V and J ends, which lost 2 bases and 2 bases, there was a span of 12 bases. CDR1 is SGHTA, CDR2 FQGTGA, per germline. The CDR3 sequence is 15 residues long. CDR3 bases: TGTGCCAGCAGCTTATTGGGCACAGGGCAAGAGACCCAGTACTTC. Translation gives CASSLLGTGQETQYF.

With respect to this clone: Relative to the germline gene, one junction end is altered; a read error may explain this. This chain connects TRBV7-7 to TRBJ2-5; 12 nucleotides match TRBD1. The CDR3 extends over 16 amino acids. Germline V gene data show CDR1 as SSHAT and CDR2 as FNYEAQ (reference sequence). The CDR3 nucleotides read TGTGCTAGCAGCCCGGGGACAGGGGGCGAAAGAGAGACCCAGTACTTC. Its translation is CASSPGTGGERETQYF.

The chain couples TRBV28 to TRBJ1-2; D gene ambiguous. The V end was cut by 6 bases, the J end by 0 bases, with 8 bases between. Germline V gene data show CDR1 as MDHEN and CDR2 as SYDVKM. The CDR3 contains 13 residues. The CDR3 is CASREAANYGYTF. CDR3 nucleotide sequence: TGTGCCAGCAGAGAGGCGGCTAACTATGGCTACACCTTC.